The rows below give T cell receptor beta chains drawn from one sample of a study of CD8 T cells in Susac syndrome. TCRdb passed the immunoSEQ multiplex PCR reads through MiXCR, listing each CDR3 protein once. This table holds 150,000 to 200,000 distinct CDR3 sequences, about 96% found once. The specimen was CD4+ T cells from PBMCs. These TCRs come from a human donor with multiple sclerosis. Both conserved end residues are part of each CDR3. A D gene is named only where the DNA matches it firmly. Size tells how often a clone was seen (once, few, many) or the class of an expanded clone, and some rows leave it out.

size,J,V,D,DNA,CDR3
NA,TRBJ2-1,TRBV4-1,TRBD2,TGCGCCAGCAGCCAAATCTCGGGGGGGGTAGGCAATGAGCAGTTCTTC,CASSQISGGVGNEQFF
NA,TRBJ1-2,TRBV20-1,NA,TGCAGTGTTTGGGCTAGATATGGCTACACCTTC,CSVWARYGYTF
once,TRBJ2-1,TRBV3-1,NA,TGTGCCAGCAGCCCCACTGCCATGTACAGGGCCTACAATGAGCAGTTCTTC,CASSPTAMYRAYNEQFF
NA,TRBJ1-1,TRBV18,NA,TGTGCCACCTCGGACGGGCTGAACACTGAAGCTTTCTTT,CATSDGLNTEAFF
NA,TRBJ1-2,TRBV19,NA,TGTGCCAGTACCGACCTCTATGGCTACACCTTC,CASTDLYGYTF
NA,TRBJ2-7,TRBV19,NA,TGTGCCAGTAGTATTGGGGGCTCAACCTCCTACGAGCAGTACTTC,CASSIGGSTSYEQYF
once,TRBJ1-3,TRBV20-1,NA,TGCAGTGCTGGGAGTGGAAACACCATATATTTT,CSAGSGNTIYF
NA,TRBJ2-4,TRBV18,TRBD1,TGTGCCAGCTCATCGGACAGGGGTGCCAAAAACATTCAGTACTTC,CASSSDRGAKNIQYF
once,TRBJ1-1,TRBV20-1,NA,TGCAGTGCCAAGGTCCCCTGGAACACTGAAGCTTTCTTT,CSAKVPWNTEAFF
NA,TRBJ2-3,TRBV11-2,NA,TGTGCCAGCAGCCCCGGCCCCGACAGGATATACACAGATACGCAGTATTTT,CASSPGPDRIYTDTQYF
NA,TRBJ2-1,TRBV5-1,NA,TGCGCCAGCAGTAGCCTCCGGTTGGACAATGAGCAGTTCTTC,CASSSLRLDNEQFF
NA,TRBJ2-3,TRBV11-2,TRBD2,TGTGCCAGCAGCTTAAGTGGCGGAGCGGGAGGTGGAGATACGCAGTATTTT,CASSLSGGAGGGDTQYF
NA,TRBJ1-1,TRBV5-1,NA,TGCGCCAGCAGCTTGGCAGGAGGGTCCACTGAAGCTTTCTTT,CASSLAGGSTEAFF
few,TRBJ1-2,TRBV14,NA,TGTGCCAGCAGCCAAGAGGGGAGATATGGCTACACCTTC,CASSQEGRYGYTF
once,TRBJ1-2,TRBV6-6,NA,TGTGCCAGCAGTTACTTCGAGGGGGGCTACACCTTC,CASSYFEGGYTF
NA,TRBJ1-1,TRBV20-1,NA,TGCAGTGCGGGCGTGTCTAGAAACACTGAAGCTTTCTTT,CSAGVSRNTEAFF